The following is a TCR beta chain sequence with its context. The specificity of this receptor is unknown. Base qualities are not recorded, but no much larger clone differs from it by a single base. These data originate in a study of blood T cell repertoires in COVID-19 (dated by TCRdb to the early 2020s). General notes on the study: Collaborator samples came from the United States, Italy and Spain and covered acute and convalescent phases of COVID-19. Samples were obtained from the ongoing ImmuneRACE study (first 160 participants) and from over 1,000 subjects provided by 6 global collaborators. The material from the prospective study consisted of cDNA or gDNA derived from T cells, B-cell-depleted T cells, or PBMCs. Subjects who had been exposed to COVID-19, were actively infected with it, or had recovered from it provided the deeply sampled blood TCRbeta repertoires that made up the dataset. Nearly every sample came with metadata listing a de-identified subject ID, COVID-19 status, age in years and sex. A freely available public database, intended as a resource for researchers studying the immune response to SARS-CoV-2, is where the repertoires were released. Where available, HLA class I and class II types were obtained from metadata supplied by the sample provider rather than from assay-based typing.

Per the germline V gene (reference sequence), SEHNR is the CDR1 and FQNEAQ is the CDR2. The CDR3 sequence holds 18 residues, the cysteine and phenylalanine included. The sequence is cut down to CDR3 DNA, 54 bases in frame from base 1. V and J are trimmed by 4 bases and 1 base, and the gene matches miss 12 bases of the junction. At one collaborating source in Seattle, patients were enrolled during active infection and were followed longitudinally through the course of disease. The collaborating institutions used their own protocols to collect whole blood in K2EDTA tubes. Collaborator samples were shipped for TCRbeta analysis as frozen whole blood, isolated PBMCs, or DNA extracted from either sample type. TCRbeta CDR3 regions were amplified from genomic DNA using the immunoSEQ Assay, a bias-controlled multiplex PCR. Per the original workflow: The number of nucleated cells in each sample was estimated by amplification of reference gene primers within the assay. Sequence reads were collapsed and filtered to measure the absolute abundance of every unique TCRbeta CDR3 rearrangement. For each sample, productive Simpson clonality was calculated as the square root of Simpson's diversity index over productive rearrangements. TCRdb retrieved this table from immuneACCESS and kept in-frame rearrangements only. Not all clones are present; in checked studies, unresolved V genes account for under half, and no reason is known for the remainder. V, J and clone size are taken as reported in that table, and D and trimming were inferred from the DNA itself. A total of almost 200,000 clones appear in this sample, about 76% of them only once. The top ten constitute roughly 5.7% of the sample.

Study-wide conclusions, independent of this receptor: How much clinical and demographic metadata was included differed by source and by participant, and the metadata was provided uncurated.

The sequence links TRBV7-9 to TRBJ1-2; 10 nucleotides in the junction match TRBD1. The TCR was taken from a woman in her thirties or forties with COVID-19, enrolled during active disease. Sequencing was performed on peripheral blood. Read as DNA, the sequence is TGTGCCAGCAGCTCACTCCGGGACAGGGGCCTTGTTAACTATGGCTACACCTTC. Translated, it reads CASSSLRDRGLVNYGYTF.